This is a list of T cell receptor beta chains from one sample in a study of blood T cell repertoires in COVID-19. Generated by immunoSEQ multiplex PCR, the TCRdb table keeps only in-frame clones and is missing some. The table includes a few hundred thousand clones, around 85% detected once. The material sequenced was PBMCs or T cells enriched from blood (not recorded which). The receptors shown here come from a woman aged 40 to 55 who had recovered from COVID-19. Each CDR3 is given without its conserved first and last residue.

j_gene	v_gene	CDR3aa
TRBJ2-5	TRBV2	AGNPGQGIAETQY
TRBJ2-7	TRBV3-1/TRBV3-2	ASSPHTGIDSYEQY
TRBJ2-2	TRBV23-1	ASSQSRDRAGELF
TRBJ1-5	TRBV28	ASGETGTWPQH
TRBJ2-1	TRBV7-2	ASSLAGSAPNEQF
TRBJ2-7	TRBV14	ASSPGLAGYEQY
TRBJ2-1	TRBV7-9	ASSPGWGQHEQF
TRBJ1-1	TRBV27	ASSLWGVGTEAF
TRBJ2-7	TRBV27	ASSPAGMHEQY
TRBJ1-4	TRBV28	ASTPSLGPNEKLF
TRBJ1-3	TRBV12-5	ASGLELGNTIY
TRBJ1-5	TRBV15	ATSRRGPNNQPQH
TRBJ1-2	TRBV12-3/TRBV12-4	ASRLDRDYGYT